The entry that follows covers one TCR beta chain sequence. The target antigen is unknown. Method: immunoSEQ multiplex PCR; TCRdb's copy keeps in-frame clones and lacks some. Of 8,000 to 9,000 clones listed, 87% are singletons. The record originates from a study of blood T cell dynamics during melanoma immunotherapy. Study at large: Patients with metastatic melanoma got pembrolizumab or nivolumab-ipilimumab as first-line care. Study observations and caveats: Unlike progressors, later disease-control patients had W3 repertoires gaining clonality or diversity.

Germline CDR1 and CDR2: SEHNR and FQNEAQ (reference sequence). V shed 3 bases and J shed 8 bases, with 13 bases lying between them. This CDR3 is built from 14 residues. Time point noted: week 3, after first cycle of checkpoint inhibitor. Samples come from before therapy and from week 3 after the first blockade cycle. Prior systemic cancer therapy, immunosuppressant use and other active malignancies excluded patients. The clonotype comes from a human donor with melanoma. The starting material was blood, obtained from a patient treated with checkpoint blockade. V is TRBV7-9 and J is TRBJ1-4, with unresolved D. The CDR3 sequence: CASSFQARGEKLFF. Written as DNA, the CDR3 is TGTGCCAGCAGCTTCCAAGCCCGAGGGGAAAAACTGTTTTTT.